This passage covers 27 T cell receptor beta chains from one sample sequenced in a study of T cells expressing NK-cell markers. TCRdb reworked the 5' RACE reads into one entry per CDR3 protein, no DNA. The ten top clones account for around 4%, within a sample of about 300,000 distinct CDR3 sequences. Sequencing input: blood T cells: a sorted CD56 or NKG2C T cell subset, CD4+ or CD8+ T cells, or bulk PBMC T cells (not recorded which). Every receptor here comes from a woman between 18 and 69 years old in good health.

This CDR3 is CASSLAQGLEAFF. The chain recombines TRBV7-9 with TRBJ1-1. Germline assignment: CDR1 SEHNR and CDR2 FQNEAQ (reference sequence). The CDR3 contains 13 residues.

The V and J genes are TRBV29-1 and TRBJ1-2; the TCRdb D gene call, TRBD1, has no DNA to confirm it. This CDR3 is built from 13 residues. The V gene's germline CDR1 is SQVTM and CDR2 ANQGSEA. The CDR3 spells CSVEVAAGFGYTF.

The gene calls are TRBV18 and TRBJ2-2. The CDR3 covers 14 residues. Germline V CDR1 and CDR2: KGHSH, LQKENI. CDR3 amino acids: CASSPLGRGGELFF.

The chain combines TRBV5-1 with TRBJ1-4; without DNA, the TCRdb call of TRBD1 cannot be checked. The CDR3 is 13 residues long. Germline loops: CDR1 SGHRS, CDR2 YFSETQ. The CDR3 loop is CASSPGVGQELFF.

The CDR3 here is CASSVHRGPDETQYF. The chain uses TRBV9 and TRBJ2-5; TCRdb's assignment of TRBD1 cannot be checked, as there is no DNA. CDR1 SGDLS and CDR2 YYNGEE come from the germline V gene. The CDR3 runs 15 residues.

The rearrangement uses TRBV20-1 and TRBJ2-7; no DNA is available, so the TRBD2 call from TCRdb remains unchecked. This CDR3 comprises 15 residues. Germline V gene data show CDR1 as DFQATT and CDR2 as SNEGSKA (reference sequence). This CDR3 is CSARGLAGGPYEQYF.

This chain joins TRBV10-3 and TRBJ2-7; the TRBD2 assignment by TCRdb is unverifiable without DNA. The germline gives CDR1 ENHRY, CDR2 SYGVKD. CDR3 size: 17 residues. The CDR3 spells CAIRTGLDIAGAHEQYF.

The genes are TRBV5-1 and TRBJ2-7. CDR3 length equals 13 residues. Germline CDR1 SGHRS, CDR2 YFSETQ. The CDR3 region is CASSRTQSYEQYF.

V usage is TRBV7-2 and J usage is TRBJ2-5; without DNA, the TCRdb call of TRBD1 cannot be checked. The V gene's germline CDR1 is SGHTA and CDR2 FQGNSA. The CDR3 is made up of 14 amino acids. CDR3 region: CASSANRGFETQYF.

This chain uses TRBV18 with TRBJ2-5; TCRdb proposes TRBD1, but this gene call is untestable without DNA. Germline-derived CDR1 and CDR2 are KGHSH and LQKENI. This CDR3 has 15 amino acids. The CDR3 reads CASSSQGILGETQYF. The complete variable domain, with remaining parts taken from reference TRBV18 and TRBJ2-5, reads NAGVMQNPRHLVRRRGQEARLRCSPMKGHSHVYWYRQLPEEGLKFMVYLQKENIIDESGMPKERFSAEFPKEGPSILRIQQVVRGDSAAYFCASSSQGILGETQYFGPGTRLLVL.

V is TRBV5-1 and J is TRBJ2-1; the TRBD1 assignment by TCRdb is unverifiable without DNA. Germline CDR1 SGHRS, CDR2 YFSETQ. The CDR3 totals 14 residues. The CDR3 sequence is CASSLEGGNNEQFF. Based on the CDR3 plus reference TRBV5-1 and TRBJ2-1, the full variable domain is KAGVTQTPRYLIKTRGQQVTLSCSPISGHRSVSWYQQTPGQGLQFLFEYFSETQRNKGNFPGRFSGRQFSNSRSEMNVSTLELGDSALYLCASSLEGGNNEQFFGPGTRLTVL.

The chain carries TRBV12-3 or TRBV12-4 and TRBJ2-2; TCRdb indicates TRBD2, and absent DNA this call remains unverified. The CDR3 sequence is 16 residues long. The CDR3 loop reads CASSFGGGVGTGELFF.

The chain employs TRBV7-2 and TRBJ2-2; the TCRdb D gene call, TRBD1, has no DNA to confirm it. This CDR3 is built from 13 residues. Germline values: CDR1 SGHTA, CDR2 FQGNSA. CDR3 sequence: CASSLSRVGELFF.

The genes are TRBV6-2 or TRBV6-3 and TRBJ2-1; TCRdb lists TRBD2, though no DNA is available to test this call. Germline CDR1 MNHEY, CDR2 SVGEGT. The CDR3 extends over 14 amino acids. CDR3 sequence: CASTGGPSYNEQFF.

The rearrangement uses TRBV21-1 and TRBJ2-6; the TCRdb call, TRBD1, lacks DNA for checking. TRBV21-1 represents a pseudogene. The CDR3 loop spans 17 amino acids. The chain's CDR3 is CASPGVTGASGANVLTF.

The V gene is TRBV28, the J gene TRBJ1-6. The CDR3 extends over 12 amino acids. In germline, CDR1 is MDHEN, CDR2 SYDVKM. CDR3 sequence reads: CASSLPVSPLHF.

J is TRBJ1-6 and V is TRBV6-1; with no DNA, the TCRdb D assignment of TRBD1 cannot be verified. The CDR3 has 16 amino acids. Germline V gene lookup returns CDR1 MNHNS and CDR2 SASEGT. This CDR3 is CASREGTGSGNSPLHF.

The gene calls are TRBV14 and TRBJ1-6. Per the germline V gene, CDR1 is SGHDN and CDR2 is FVKESK. The CDR3 sequence is 15 residues long. The CDR3 is CASSPHRGTYSPLHF.

The gene calls are TRBV12-3 or TRBV12-4 and TRBJ2-5. This CDR3 is 13 amino acids long. Here the CDR3 reads CASSFDAGETQYF.

The CDR3 sequence: CASSLALAETQYF. The J gene is TRBJ2-5, the V gene TRBV7-2. Germline V gives CDR1 SGHTA, CDR2 FQGNSA. The CDR3 totals 13 residues.

V gene TRBV5-1 combines with J gene TRBJ2-1; TCRdb names TRBD2, which stays unverified in the absence of DNA. Germline values: CDR1 SGHRS, CDR2 YFSETQ. CDR3 length equals 14 residues. The CDR3 region is CASSGGRLAGEQFF.

The V call is TRBV18, the J call TRBJ1-1; TCRdb's D gene call, TRBD1, goes unchecked for lack of DNA. The germline V gene has CDR1 KGHSH and CDR2 LQKENI. CDR3 length: 15 residues. CDR3 sequence reads: CASQGVSSMNTEAFF. Looking up the rest from reference TRBV18 and TRBJ1-1 gives the full variable domain: NAGVMQNPRHLVRRRGQEARLRCSPMKGHSHVYWYRQLPEEGLKFMVYLQKENIIDESGMPKERFSAEFPKEGPSILRIQQVVRGDSAAYFCASQGVSSMNTEAFFGQGTRLTVV.

The chain has TRBV29-1 and TRBJ2-1; TCRdb selects TRBD1, and the lack of DNA leaves this call unchecked. CDR1 and CDR2 (germline): SQVTM, ANQGSEA. CDR3 size: 14 residues. The CDR3 here is CSAVLGTARDEQFF.

The V and J genes are TRBV5-1 and TRBJ2-1. This CDR3 region has 15 residues. Germline-derived CDR1 and CDR2 are SGHRS and YFSETQ. The CDR3 region is CASSLDGSSYNEQFF.

The chain is built from TRBV27 and TRBJ2-5; TCRdb calls TRBD1, which cannot be checked without DNA. CDR3 length: 13 amino acids. Germline V CDR1 and CDR2: MNHEY, SMNVEV (reference sequence). The CDR3 loop reads CASSLAGVETQYF.

The V gene is TRBV5-1, the J gene TRBJ2-1; the TCRdb D gene call, TRBD1, has no DNA to confirm it. This CDR3 has 14 amino acids. Germline V gene lookup returns CDR1 SGHRS and CDR2 YFSETQ. CDR3 loop: CASRLGTADNEQFF.

V and J are TRBV7-3 and TRBJ2-5; absent DNA, TCRdb's TRBD2 call cannot be checked. Germline V lookup: CDR1 SGHTA, CDR2 FQGTGA. The CDR3 runs to 14 residues. CDR3: CASSLGPPPETQYF.